These T cell receptor beta chains were read from a single sample in a study of T-cell reconstitution after alpha-beta-depleted transplantation in children. TCRdb re-derived calls from the PCR reads in MiXCR, one entry per CDR3 protein. This table holds about a million distinct CDR3 sequences, roughly 29% found once. The source was PBMCs, mostly from graft donor cells, collected 360 days after TCRalphabeta/CD19-depleted stem cell transplant. The source is a boy younger than two who had a stem cell transplant for SCID, so the T cells may come from the graft donor. CDR3s include the opening cysteine and the closing phenylalanine or tryptophan. The order of the fields is D gene, V gene, clone size, J gene, CDR3 length, CDR3 DNA, CDR3 protein. A D gene is named only where the DNA matches it firmly. Size values are once, few and many counts, or a class for expanded clones, and some rows have none.

d_call: TRBD1; v_call: TRBV18; clone_size: .; j_call: TRBJ2-1; cdr3_length: 16; cdr3_nt: TGTGCCAGCTCACGCGGACAGGGGCTTTCAAGGAATGAGCAGTTCTTC; cdr3_aa: CASSRGQGLSRNEQFF
d_call: .; v_call: TRBV12-3/TRBV12-4; clone_size: few; j_call: TRBJ1-6; cdr3_length: 13; cdr3_nt: TGTGCCAGCAGCTGGGGGGCGGGGTCACCCCTCCACTTT; cdr3_aa: CASSWGAGSPLHF
d_call: .; v_call: TRBV6-5; clone_size: .; j_call: TRBJ2-5; cdr3_length: 15; cdr3_nt: TGTGCCAGCAGTTACTCGCAGCTGGAGCGGGAGACCCAGTACTTC; cdr3_aa: CASSYSQLERETQYF
d_call: .; v_call: TRBV4-2; clone_size: few; j_call: TRBJ1-1; cdr3_length: 13; cdr3_nt: TGTGCCAGCAGCCAAGAACCAGGACCTGAAGCTTTCTTT; cdr3_aa: CASSQEPGPEAFF
d_call: TRBD2; v_call: TRBV20-1; clone_size: few; j_call: TRBJ2-3; cdr3_length: 17; cdr3_nt: TGCAGTGCTGATGGGACTAGCGGGGGAGGGGGCACAGATACGCAGTATTTT; cdr3_aa: CSADGTSGGGGTDTQYF
d_call: .; v_call: TRBV24-1; clone_size: .; j_call: TRBJ2-2; cdr3_length: 16; cdr3_nt: TGTGCCACCAGTGATTTGCGGCCAGGGGGGACCGGGGAGCTGTTTTTT; cdr3_aa: CATSDLRPGGTGELFF
d_call: .; v_call: TRBV5-1; clone_size: few; j_call: TRBJ1-6; cdr3_length: 15; cdr3_nt: TGCGCCAGCAGCTTCGCGGACAGTAATAATTCACCCCTCCACTTT; cdr3_aa: CASSFADSNNSPLHF
d_call: .; v_call: TRBV7-2; clone_size: .; j_call: TRBJ2-7; cdr3_length: 15; cdr3_nt: TGTGCCAGCAGCCGACTAGACCGGGACATCGGCGAGCAGTACTTC; cdr3_aa: CASSRLDRDIGEQYF
d_call: .; v_call: TRBV6-2/TRBV6-3; clone_size: .; j_call: TRBJ2-7; cdr3_length: 15; cdr3_nt: TGTGCCAGCAGTACTCAGCGGGCCGCATCCTACGAGCAGTACTTC; cdr3_aa: CASSTQRAASYEQYF
d_call: .; v_call: TRBV11-2; clone_size: .; j_call: TRBJ2-1; cdr3_length: 16; cdr3_nt: TGTGCCAGCAGCCCTAGCCTATCCAGCTCCTACAATGAGCAGTTCTTC; cdr3_aa: CASSPSLSSSYNEQFF
d_call: .; v_call: TRBV28; clone_size: .; j_call: TRBJ2-7; cdr3_length: 11; cdr3_nt: TGTGCCAGCAGCCCATCGAGGGAGCAGTACTTC; cdr3_aa: CASSPSREQYF
d_call: TRBD1; v_call: TRBV5-1; clone_size: once; j_call: TRBJ2-5; cdr3_length: 15; cdr3_nt: TGCGCCAGCAGCCGTGGGGACAGGGTGGGGGAGACCCAGTACTTC; cdr3_aa: CASSRGDRVGETQYF
d_call: TRBD2; v_call: TRBV5-1; clone_size: few; j_call: TRBJ2-3; cdr3_length: 15; cdr3_nt: TGCGCCAGCAGCTTGTGGGGGACTAGCGCAGATACGCAGTATTTT; cdr3_aa: CASSLWGTSADTQYF
d_call: .; v_call: TRBV12-3/TRBV12-4; clone_size: .; j_call: TRBJ2-2; cdr3_length: 15; cdr3_nt: TGTGCCAGCAGTCGAAACAGGGATCGCACCGGGGAGCTGTTTTTT; cdr3_aa: CASSRNRDRTGELFF
d_call: TRBD2; v_call: TRBV4-2; clone_size: few; j_call: TRBJ2-5; cdr3_length: 16; cdr3_nt: TGTGCCAGCAGGCCCCTGGGGGGAGGGCTGGGGGAGACCCAGTACTTC; cdr3_aa: CASRPLGGGLGETQYF
d_call: TRBD1; v_call: TRBV6-4; clone_size: few; j_call: TRBJ1-2; cdr3_length: 14; cdr3_nt: TGTGCCAGCAGTTCCGGGACAGTTAACTATGGCTACACCTTC; cdr3_aa: CASSSGTVNYGYTF
d_call: TRBD1; v_call: TRBV12-3/TRBV12-4; clone_size: few; j_call: TRBJ2-7; cdr3_length: 13; cdr3_nt: TGTGCCAGCAGACGGACAGGGCGGTACGAGCAGTACTTC; cdr3_aa: CASRRTGRYEQYF
d_call: .; v_call: TRBV12-3/TRBV12-4; clone_size: few; j_call: TRBJ1-1; cdr3_length: 14; cdr3_nt: TGTGCCAGCAGTCACAGGCCGCAAAACACTGAAGCTTTCTTT; cdr3_aa: CASSHRPQNTEAFF
d_call: .; v_call: TRBV4-2; clone_size: .; j_call: TRBJ2-7; cdr3_length: 13; cdr3_nt: TGTGCCAGCAGCCATGTTGGGGACTACGAGCAGTACTTC; cdr3_aa: CASSHVGDYEQYF
d_call: .; v_call: TRBV5-5; clone_size: few; j_call: TRBJ2-7; cdr3_length: 13; cdr3_nt: TGTGCCAGCACCTCGAATGGACCCTACGAGCAGTACTTC; cdr3_aa: CASTSNGPYEQYF
d_call: TRBD2; v_call: TRBV5-1; clone_size: .; j_call: TRBJ2-1; cdr3_length: 16; cdr3_nt: TGCGCCAGCAGCTTGGATCTAGCGGGAACATACAATGAGCAGTTCTTC; cdr3_aa: CASSLDLAGTYNEQFF
d_call: .; v_call: TRBV12-3/TRBV12-4; clone_size: few; j_call: TRBJ1-2; cdr3_length: 14; cdr3_nt: TGTGCCAGCAGTTTTGAGGCGACCCACTATGGCTACACCTTC; cdr3_aa: CASSFEATHYGYTF
d_call: .; v_call: TRBV9; clone_size: .; j_call: TRBJ1-2; cdr3_length: 13; cdr3_nt: TGTGCCAGCAGCGTAGCCGGGACTACTGGCTACACCTTC; cdr3_aa: CASSVAGTTGYTF